What follows describes a single TCR beta chain. Its target is unknown. 60 Vbeta and 13 Jbeta primers were used in PCR. Per the original methods: The authors later counted some 76 million unique TCR beta chains, 9 million to 12 million of them shared. The protocol was immunoSEQ multiplex PCR, while the TCRdb copy is restricted to in-frame clones and leaves out a portion. The V and J calls and clone size come from that table; D and trimming were worked out from the DNA. Of some 180,000 clones listed, around 80% are singletons. The data were obtained in a study of cytomegalovirus exposure and HLA in healthy donors. Notes on the study in general: DRB1 had the most TCR associations and HLA-C the fewest, a later analysis found, with rates varying by HLA locus.

The CDR3 is 16 amino acids. The germline gives CDR1 MGHDK, CDR2 SYGVNS. V dropped 6 bases and J dropped 5 bases, with 20 bases sitting between them. It was healthy bone marrow donors who served as donors. Sequencing input: PBMCs. The TCR sequence derives from a girl aged 2 to 9 in good health and CMV-seropositive. This rearrangement joins TRBV25-1 to TRBJ2-1; TRBD2 might be the D (5 bases). The CDR3 coding sequence is TGTGCCAGCAGCGGATTCCGGGCTAGCAGGAACAATGAGCAGTTCTTC. Its translation is CASSGFRASRNNEQFF.